This T cell receptor beta chain emerged from a study of cytomegalovirus exposure and HLA in healthy donors. General study points: There were reportedly fewer N-insertions in an Asian-associated ancestry cluster than the roughly 680-donor mean, in a later analysis.

Healthy people donating bone marrow made up the donors. Primers included in the PCR were 60 Vbeta and 13 Jbeta primers. As handled by the study authors: Some 11 million shared chains were among the 80 million or so unique TCR beta chains that a later analysis counted. The method was immunoSEQ multiplex PCR; TCRdb's version includes in-frame clones alone and lacks a portion of them. V, J and clone size are those of that table, while D and trimming were read from the DNA. The sample holds 100,000 to 150,000 clones; roughly four fifths are singletons and the top ten take 4% to 4.5%. A word on this clone: Its antigen is unidentified. Sequence at one end of the junction differs from germline and may be a read error.

CDR3 size: 11 residues. CDR1 and CDR2 (germline): GTSNPN, SVGIG (reference sequence). The sample consisted of PBMCs. The receptor was derived from a woman in her forties or fifties in good health and CMV-seropositive. The chain recombines TRBV30 with TRBJ2-7; a possible D gene is TRBD2 (5 bases). CDR3 in DNA: TGTGCCTGGAGTGGAGGGTACGGGCAGTACTTC. This sequence encodes CAWSGGYGQYF. The complete variable domain, with remaining parts taken from reference TRBV30 and TRBJ2-7, reads SQTIHQWPATLVQPVGSPLSLECTVEGTSNPNLYWYRQAAGRGLQLLFYSVGIGQISSEVPQNLSASRPQDRQFILSSKKLLLSDSGFYLCAWSGGYGQYFGPGTRLTVT.